This TCR beta chain stems from a study of T cells after yellow fever vaccination. Germline trimming cut 8 bases from V and 2 bases from J; bases unmatched to any gene: 7. The CDR3 consists of 14 residues. TCRdb independently ran MiXCR on the 5' RACE reads; one entry per CDR3 protein. The table lists approximately 300,000 distinct CDR3 sequences, around 10% of them singletons. Details on this clonotype: Its antigen remains unidentified.

Findings and caveats of the study: Among all clonotypes, a small share was observed in both CD4 and CD8 compartments.

Sequences were derived from CD4+ T cells sorted from PBMCs, sampled 45 days after the yellow fever booster vaccination. The chain uses TRBV12-3 or TRBV12-4 and TRBJ2-3; TRBD1 matches at 7 bases. This clonotype was sampled from a man between 18 and 29 years old who received the YFV17D yellow fever vaccine. The CDR3 reads CASGSGTATDTQYF. The CDR3 DNA follows: TGTGCCAGCGGCTCCGGGACAGCCACAGATACGCAGTATTTT.